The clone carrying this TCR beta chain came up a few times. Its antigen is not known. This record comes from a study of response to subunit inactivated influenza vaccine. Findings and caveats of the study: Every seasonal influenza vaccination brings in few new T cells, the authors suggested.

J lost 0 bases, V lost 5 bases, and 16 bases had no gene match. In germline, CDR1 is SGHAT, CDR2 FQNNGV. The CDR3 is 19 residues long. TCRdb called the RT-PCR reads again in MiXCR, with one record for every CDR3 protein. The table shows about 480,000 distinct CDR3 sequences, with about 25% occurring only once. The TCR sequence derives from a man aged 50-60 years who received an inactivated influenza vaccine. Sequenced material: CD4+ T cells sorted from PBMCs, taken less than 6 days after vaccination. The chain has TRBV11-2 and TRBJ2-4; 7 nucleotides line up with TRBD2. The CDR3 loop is CASSPHPGTTRIAKNIQYF. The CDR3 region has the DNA TGTGCCAGCAGCCCCCACCCCGGGACTACACGAATAGCCAAAAACATTCAGTACTTC.